The TCR beta chain under discussion was sequenced for a study of cytomegalovirus exposure and HLA in healthy donors. Germline loops: CDR1 SGDLS, CDR2 YYNGEE. The CDR3 has 16 amino acids. V gave up 3 bases and J gave up 0 bases, with 13 bases separating them. Vbeta (60) and Jbeta (13) primers were used in the PCR. Sequencing used immunoSEQ multiplex PCR; TCRdb keeps in-frame clones, though not all of them. The sample records about 150,000 clones, 70% to 85% being singletons. This clone has just one count. Antigen: not known. Study-level findings and limits: In vitro experiments confirmed that three CMV-associated chains were specific for CMV antigens. Later, an analysis found that common viral pathogens appeared to be linked with several of the most significant clusters. The study carried out a later analysis of TCR beta sequences. It associated some 17,000 of them with specific HLA alleles at a false discovery rate of 0.05.

Sequencing was carried out using PBMCs. This TCR was sampled from a man in his forties or fifties in good health and CMV-seropositive. The J gene is TRBJ1-3, the V gene TRBV9; D is possibly TRBD1 (5 bases). The CDR3 spells CASSARVTGSGNTIYF. The DNA of the CDR3 is TGTGCCAGCAGCGCCCGCGTAACAGGCTCTGGAAACACCATATATTTT.